This T cell receptor (beta chain) was sequenced during a study of CD8 T cells in Susac syndrome. Study at large: At blood draw, Susac syndrome patients were therapy-naive, on corticosteroids, or on intravenous immunoglobulin alone.

The CDR3 is 16 amino acids. The germline V gene has CDR1 PRHDT and CDR2 FYEKMQ (reference sequence). The J segment lost 2 bases and the V segment lost 5 bases, leaving 5 bases of the junction unmatched. Study-level findings and limits: Roughly 17 Susac-specific public clones were found in total CD8+ repertoires and roughly 5 in CD8+ TEMRA repertoires.

The patients with Susac syndrome satisfied recently defined diagnostic criteria for either definite or probable disease. This clonotype was counted a single time. No antigen is known for it. RNA, at roughly 0.45 to 1 ug, was reverse transcribed with random hexamers. An immunoSEQ multiplex PCR amplified TCR beta CDR3 over 54 Vbeta and 13 Jbeta. TCRdb recomputed calls from the immunoSEQ multiplex PCR reads with MiXCR, one row per CDR3 protein. The sample records 150,000 to 200,000 distinct CDR3 sequences, 85% to 95% being singletons. The sequence derives from a human donor with Susac syndrome. The sample taken for sequencing was CD8+ T cells from PBMCs. This chain connects TRBV13 to TRBJ1-6, with 8 bases that match TRBD1. CDR3 sequence (DNA): TGTGCCAGCAGCCCTGGACAGGGACCCTATAATTCACCCCTCCACTTT. Residues: CASSPGQGPYNSPLHF.